The present entry profiles one TCR beta chain with its context. Its specificity is not known. This sequence may be a read error, since a much larger clone differs from it by one base. These data originate in a study of response to subunit inactivated influenza vaccine. Study-level findings and limits: It was the authors' suggestion that each seasonal influenza vaccination recruits few new T cells.

TCRdb reprocessed the RT-PCR reads via MiXCR and lists one record per CDR3 protein. The sample lists approximately 490,000 distinct CDR3 sequences, 6% to 9% occurring once. The TCR sequence derives from a man between 50 and 75 years old who received an inactivated influenza vaccine. Sequencing used PBMCs from blood, obtained around 25 months after vaccination.

The CDR3 loop is CASSLARGRSQPQHF. Here the CDR3 DNA reads TGTGCCAGCAGCTTAGCGCGGGGGCGCAGTCAGCCCCAGCATTTT. The chain recombines TRBV7-2 with TRBJ1-5; tentative D call: TRBD1 (6 bases). Between the trimmed V and J ends, which lost 0 bases and 6 bases, there was a span of 12 bases. From germline, CDR1 is SGHTA and CDR2 FQGNSA. There are 15 residues in the CDR3. Looking up the rest from reference TRBV7-2 and TRBJ1-5 gives the full variable domain: GAGVSQSPSNKVTEKGKDVELRCDPISGHTALYWYRQSLGQGLEFLIYFQGNSAPDKSGLPSDRFSAERTGGSVSTLTIQRTQQEDSAVYLCASSLARGRSQPQHFGDGTRLSIL.